The 13 T cell receptor beta chains in this list originate from one sample, sequenced in a study of blood T cell repertoires in COVID-19. Assay used: immunoSEQ multiplex PCR; TCRdb lists only in-frame clones, some missing. The data show a few hundred thousand clones, over 65% seen once. Sequencing used peripheral blood. These receptors were collected from a woman aged 80 or over with acute or convalescent COVID-19.

This chain uses TRBV7-9 with TRBJ2-7, with D maybe TRBD2 (5 bases). This CDR3 is 16 amino acids long. The germline gives CDR1 SEHNR, CDR2 FQNEAQ (reference sequence). V was cut by 3 bases and J by 2 bases, with 17 bases left in between. The CDR3 region has the DNA TGTGCCAGCAGCTTGAGGGTCGGAGCCCCACCCTACGAGCAGTACTTC. Translation gives CASSLRVGAPPYEQYF.

The rearrangement joins TRBV9 to TRBJ2-1; D gene ambiguous. V was trimmed by 0 bases and J by 9 bases, leaving 16 bases between them. The CDR3 sequence is 15 residues long. The germline gives CDR1 SGDLS, CDR2 YYNGEE. The DNA of the CDR3 is TGTGCCAGCAGCGTAGAACCCTCTCCGTCGGGTGAGCAGTTCTTC. It translates to CASSVEPSPSGEQFF.

The chain is built from TRBV28 and TRBJ2-2, with D tentatively TRBD2 (5 bases). CDR3 length: 16 amino acids. The V end lost 3 bases, the J end lost 0 bases, and 11 bases lay between the germline ends. CDR1 is MDHEN and CDR2 is SYDVKM in the germline V gene. The CDR3, as DNA: TGTGCCAGCAGTTTCGTAGCGTCGTCGAACACCGGGGAGCTGTTTTTT. Its protein is CASSFVASSNTGELFF.

The rearrangement uses TRBV5-1 and TRBJ1-4, with a tentative D call TRBD1 (6 bases). Trimming removed 0 bases at V and 8 bases at J, with 17 bases between. Germline CDR1 is SGHRS and CDR2 is YFSETQ. The CDR3 runs 16 residues. Here the CDR3 reads CASSLGARDMVEKLFF. The CDR3 DNA reads as TGCGCCAGCAGCTTGGGGGCCCGGGACATGGTCGAAAAACTGTTTTTT. The full variable domain, rest sourced from reference TRBV5-1 and TRBJ1-4, is KAGVTQTPRYLIKTRGQQVTLSCSPISGHRSVSWYQQTPGQGLQFLFEYFSETQRNKGNFPGRFSGRQFSNSRSEMNVSTLELGDSALYLCASSLGARDMVEKLFFGSGTQLSVL.

V usage is TRBV27 and J usage is TRBJ2-3; no firm D call. The length of the CDR3 is 15 residues. V was clipped by 8 bases and J by 0 bases, with 15 bases between them. The germline V gene encodes CDR1 MNHEY and CDR2 SMNVEV (reference sequence). CDR3 residues: CASRLRRSSTDTQYF. Here the CDR3 DNA reads TGTGCCAGCCGGCTTCGCAGGTCTAGCACAGATACGCAGTATTTT.

V gene TRBV4-2 combines with J gene TRBJ1-1; TRBD1 might be the D (6 bases). Germline V lookup: CDR1 LGHNA, CDR2 YNFKEQ. The CDR3 contains 16 residues. Trimming stripped 1 base from V and 0 bases from J, with 12 bases between. The CDR3: CASSQVGQRMNTEAFF. The CDR3 nucleotides are TGTGCCAGCAGCCAAGTTGGACAGAGAATGAACACTGAAGCTTTCTTT.

This chain links TRBV19 with TRBJ2-2; TRBD2 matches at 8 bases. After removal of 4 bases from V and 4 bases from J, the junction contained 8 bases not matched to a gene. Germline CDR1 LNHDA, CDR2 SQIVND (reference sequence). The CDR3 loop spans 16 amino acids. CDR3 in DNA: TGTGCCAGTAGTAACTTAGCGGGATGGGGCACCGGGGAGCTGTTTTTT. Translated, it gives CASSNLAGWGTGELFF.

The J gene is TRBJ2-5, the V gene TRBV7-2; perhaps TRBD1 as D (6 bases). CDR1 and CDR2 from the germline V gene are SGHTA and FQGNSA. The CDR3 length is 16 residues. V was shortened by 1 base and J by 8 bases, with 20 bases between the two germline ends. CDR3 coding DNA: TGTGCCAGCAGCTTAGTGAATTGGGGGCCGACCCGAACCCAGTACTTC. Translation: CASSLVNWGPTRTQYF. The variable domain in full, with the rest retrieved from reference TRBV7-2 and TRBJ2-5, is GAGVSQSPSNKVTEKGKDVELRCDPISGHTALYWYRQSLGQGLEFLIYFQGNSAPDKSGLPSDRFSAERTGGSVSTLTIQRTQQEDSAVYLCASSLVNWGPTRTQYFGPGTRLLVL.

Regarding this clone: This CDR3 is also generated by other DNA sequences in the sample. This chain uses TRBV6-5 with TRBJ1-4; 9 bases fit TRBD1. Germline assignment: CDR1 MNHEY and CDR2 SVGAGI. Germline trimming cut 1 base from V and 2 bases from J; bases unmatched to any gene: 2. This CDR3 has 16 residues. The CDR3 protein is CASSYLQGATNEKLFF. CDR3 bases: TGTGCCAGCAGTTACTTACAGGGGGCTACTAATGAAAAACTGTTTTTT.

The chain has TRBV6-5 and TRBJ1-6, with D perhaps matching TRBD1 (5 bases). Trimming removed 4 bases at V and 5 bases at J, with 6 bases between. This CDR3 is built from 13 residues. Germline V gives CDR1 MNHEY, CDR2 SVGAGI. The CDR3 DNA reads as TGTGCCAGCAGTTCAGGGAATAATTCACCCCTCCACTTT. It codes for CASSSGNNSPLHF.

This chain connects TRBV11-3 to TRBJ1-2; 7 bases match TRBD1. The CDR3 runs 15 residues. J gave up 0 bases and V 5 bases, and 6 bases lay outside the gene matches. CDR1 and CDR2 (germline): SGHNT, YENEEA. The CDR3, as DNA: TGTGCCAGCAGCCCCAGACAGGGAGCTAACTATGGCTACACCTTC. It specifies CASSPRQGANYGYTF.

This rearrangement joins TRBV18 to TRBJ2-1; maybe TRBD2 (5 bases). This CDR3 spans 14 amino acids. Germline CDR1 reads KGHSH; CDR2 reads LQKENI. The V and J ends lost 6 bases and 5 bases respectively, with 14 bases between them. This CDR3 is CASSPQLGDNEQFF. In nucleotides, the CDR3 is TGTGCCAGCTCCCCCCAACTAGGAGACAATGAGCAGTTCTTC.

The count of this clone is one. The rearrangement uses TRBV5-1 and TRBJ1-2, with 7 bases fitting TRBD1. Germline values: CDR1 SGHRS, CDR2 YFSETQ. The CDR3 has 12 amino acids. V trimming: 7 bases; J trimming: 7 bases; junction bases outside the gene matches: 7. This CDR3 is CASGTESGGYTF. CDR3 bases: TGCGCCAGCGGGACAGAGTCGGGTGGCTACACCTTC.